This T cell receptor beta chain stems from a study of technical replicates of blood from a few donors. This CDR3 has 13 amino acids. Germline V gene lookup returns CDR1 SGHAT and CDR2 FQNNGV. The junction had 5 bases not matched to a gene; V was cut back by 2 bases and J by 8 bases. The method was immunoSEQ multiplex PCR; TCRdb's version includes in-frame clones alone and lacks a portion of them. The sample carries approximately 85,000 clones, 92% recorded once. The receptor was isolated from a human donor in good health. The chain links TRBV11-2 to TRBJ1-1; 7 bases match TRBD1. The sample comprised T cells isolated from PBMCs. The CDR3 nucleotides read TGTGCCAGCAGCTTACGACCGGGACAGGAAGCTTTCTTT. It translates to CASSLRPGQEAFF. The complete variable domain, with remaining parts taken from reference TRBV11-2 and TRBJ1-1, reads EAGVAQSPRYKIIEKRQSVAFWCNPISGHATLYWYQQILGQGPKLLIQFQNNGVVDDSQLPKDRFSAERLKGVDSTLKIQPAKLEDSAVYLCASSLRPGQEAFFGQGTRLTVV.